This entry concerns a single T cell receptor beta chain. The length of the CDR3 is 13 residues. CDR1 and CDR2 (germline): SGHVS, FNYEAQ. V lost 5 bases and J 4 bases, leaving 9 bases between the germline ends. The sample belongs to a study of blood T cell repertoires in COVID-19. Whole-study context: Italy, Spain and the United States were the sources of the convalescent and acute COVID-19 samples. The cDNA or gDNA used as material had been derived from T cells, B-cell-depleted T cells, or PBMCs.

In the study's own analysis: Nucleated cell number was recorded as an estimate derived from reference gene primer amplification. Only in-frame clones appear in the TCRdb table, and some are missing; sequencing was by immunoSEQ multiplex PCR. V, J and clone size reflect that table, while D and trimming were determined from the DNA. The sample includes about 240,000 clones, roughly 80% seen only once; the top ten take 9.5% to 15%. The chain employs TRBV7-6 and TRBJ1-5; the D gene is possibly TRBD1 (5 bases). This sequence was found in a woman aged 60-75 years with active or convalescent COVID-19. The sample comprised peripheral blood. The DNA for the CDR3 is TGTGCCAGCAGCCGAGACAGTAATCAGCCCCAGCATTTT. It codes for CASSRDSNQPQHF.